This T cell receptor (beta chain) was obtained from a study of T cell responses to AZD1222 COVID-19 vaccine. Points from the study as a whole: The study found Spike-specific TCR breadth and depth rose after two AZD1222 doses.

Points on this clone: Its antigen is not identified.

This CDR3 contains 11 residues. Germline V gene lookup returns CDR1 SQVTM and CDR2 ANQGSEA. Trimming took off 6 bases at V and 7 bases at J, with 12 bases between the two ends. Method: immunoSEQ multiplex PCR; TCRdb's copy keeps in-frame clones and lacks some. The sample includes roughly 70,000 clones, 89% seen only once; the top ten take 7% to 10%. The specimen comprised peripheral blood, sampled 28 days after the second AZD1222 dose. The origin of this receptor is an adult who received the AZD1222 COVID-19 vaccine. This chain joins TRBV29-1 and TRBJ2-5; D remains unclear. CDR3 DNA: TGCAGCGTCGGGCCCCAGATGACCCAGTACTTC. Translated, it gives CSVGPQMTQYF.